These T cell receptor beta chains were read from a single sample in a study of OX40 agonist ivuxolimab in advanced cancers. Method: immunoSEQ multiplex PCR; TCRdb's copy keeps in-frame clones and lacks some. Among roughly 90,000 clones listed, approximately 91% were seen once. This material consisted of CD4+ or CD8+ T cells sorted from blood, taken in a trial of the OX40 agonist ivuxolimab. Source of these receptors: an adult with an advanced solid tumor such as melanoma, head and neck, liver or kidney cancer. Each CDR3 is given with its conserved first and last residue. A D gene is named only where the DNA matches it firmly. Expanded clones are given a class, and other clones once, few, many or no size at all.

CDR3 | DNA | size | J | D | V | length
CASSGPRGPRLSTDTQYF | TGTGCCAGCAGTGGCCCTCGAGGACCGAGGTTGAGCACAGATACGCAGTATTTT | . | TRBJ2-3 | . | TRBV6-1 | 18
CASSEGRWAYEQYF | TGTGCCAGCAGTGAGGGTCGTTGGGCGTACGAGCAGTACTTC | once | TRBJ2-7 | . | TRBV2 | 14
CASSPRDRINYGYTF | TGTGCCAGCTCACCACGAGACAGGATAAACTATGGCTACACCTTC | . | TRBJ1-2 | . | TRBV18 | 15
CASSQTSGRGSEQYF | TGCGCCAGCAGCCAAACGAGCGGGAGGGGTAGCGAGCAGTACTTC | once | TRBJ2-7 | TRBD2 | TRBV4-3 | 15
CASRLWVGRPETDEGNTEAFF | TGTGCAAGTCGCTTATGGGTCGGCCGCCCCGAGACAGATGAAGGGAACACTGAAGCTTTCTTT | . | TRBJ1-1 | . | TRBV12-2 | 21
CASRKDRLIYEQYF | TGTGCCAGCAGGAAAGACCGACTTATCTACGAGCAGTACTTC | once | TRBJ2-7 | . | TRBV6-6 | 14
CASSQDFGRGQTQYF | TGTGCCAGCAGCCAAGACTTTGGCAGGGGCCAGACCCAGTACTTC | . | TRBJ2-5 | . | TRBV4-2 | 15
CASSGAGQGQYF | TGTGCCAGCAGCGGGGCGGGACAAGGGCAGTATTTT | . | TRBJ2-3 | . | TRBV7-2 | 12
CAWSDRADQPQHF | TGTGCCTGGTCAGACAGGGCAGATCAGCCCCAGCATTTT | few | TRBJ1-5 | TRBD1 | TRBV30 | 13
CASTSVGHRGYTF | TGTGCCAGCACGTCAGTGGGTCACAGGGGCTACACCTTC | . | TRBJ1-2 | . | TRBV9 | 13
CASSLFRAVSGELFF | TGTGCCAGCAGCCTGTTTAGGGCTGTGTCCGGGGAGCTGTTTTTT | . | TRBJ2-2 | . | TRBV11-2 | 15
CASSLGSRITGELFF | TGTGCCAGCAGCTTAGGGTCGCGTATCACCGGGGAGCTGTTTTTT | . | TRBJ2-2 | . | TRBV7-2 | 15
CASSLQSGGQETQYF | TGCGCCAGCAGCTTGCAAAGCGGTGGACAAGAGACCCAGTACTTC | . | TRBJ2-5 | . | TRBV5-1 | 15
CASSLDGDTQYF | TGTGCCAGCAGCTTAGACGGAGATACGCAGTATTTT | . | TRBJ2-3 | . | TRBV7-3 | 12
CASSLAGAGTEAFF | TGTGCCAGCAGCTTGGCGGGAGCGGGGACTGAAGCTTTCTTT | . | TRBJ1-1 | . | TRBV5-6 | 14
CASSVDRTSTDTQYF | TGTGCCAGCAGCGTGGACAGAACTAGCACAGATACGCAGTATTTT | . | TRBJ2-3 | . | TRBV9 | 15
CASSFSVALNTGELFF | TGTGCCAGCAGCTTTTCAGTAGCGCTGAACACCGGGGAGCTGTTTTTT | . | TRBJ2-2 | . | TRBV5-4 | 16
CASNQGSATNEKLFF | TGTGCCAGTAATCAGGGGAGTGCAACTAATGAAAAACTGTTTTTT | . | TRBJ1-4 | . | TRBV19 | 15
CASSVGEGRLAGGRDTQYF | TGTGCCAGCAGCGTAGGAGAGGGGAGGCTAGCGGGAGGGCGAGATACGCAGTATTTT | . | TRBJ2-3 | TRBD2 | TRBV9 | 19
CASSRPGRRREQFF | TGTGCCAGCAGCCGACCGGGACGACGTCGGGAGCAGTTCTTC | . | TRBJ2-1 | . | TRBV14 | 14
CASTDPRETPREQYF | TGCGCCAGCACCGACCCCCGGGAGACACCGAGGGAGCAGTACTTC | once | TRBJ2-7 | . | TRBV10-1 | 15
CASSLVGASNQPQHF | TGCGCCAGCAGCTTGGTGGGAGCGAGCAATCAGCCCCAGCATTTT | . | TRBJ1-5 | . | TRBV5-1 | 15
CASSFKTGNNEQFF | TGTGCCAGCAGCTTTAAGACAGGGAACAATGAGCAGTTCTTC | . | TRBJ2-1 | TRBD1 | TRBV7-2 | 14
CASSTRDSAEQYF | TGTGCCAGCAGTACCCGGGACAGCGCTGAGCAGTACTTC | . | TRBJ2-7 | TRBD1 | TRBV6-6 | 13
CSVEVGGAVSYNEQFF | TGCAGCGTTGAAGTGGGGGGGGCTGTCTCCTACAATGAGCAGTTCTTC | . | TRBJ2-1 | . | TRBV29-1 | 16
CASSLPSRSYEQYF | TGTGCCAGCAGCCTTCCCTCACGATCCTACGAGCAGTACTTC | few | TRBJ2-7 | . | TRBV11-2 | 14